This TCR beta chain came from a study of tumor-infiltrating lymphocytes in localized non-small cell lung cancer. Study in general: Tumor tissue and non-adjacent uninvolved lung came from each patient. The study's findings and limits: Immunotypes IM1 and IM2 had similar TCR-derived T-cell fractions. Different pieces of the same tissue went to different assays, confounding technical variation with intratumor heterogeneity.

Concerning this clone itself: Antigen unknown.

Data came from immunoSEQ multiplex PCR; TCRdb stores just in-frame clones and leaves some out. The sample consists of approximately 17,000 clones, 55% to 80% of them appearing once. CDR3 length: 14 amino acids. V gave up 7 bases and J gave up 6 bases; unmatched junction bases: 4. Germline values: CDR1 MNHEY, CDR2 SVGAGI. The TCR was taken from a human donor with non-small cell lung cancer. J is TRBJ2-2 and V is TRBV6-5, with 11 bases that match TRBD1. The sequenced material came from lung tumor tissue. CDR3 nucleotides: TGTGCCAGCACCCGGGACAGGGGGTCCGGGGAGCTGTTTTTT. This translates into CASTRDRGSGELFF.